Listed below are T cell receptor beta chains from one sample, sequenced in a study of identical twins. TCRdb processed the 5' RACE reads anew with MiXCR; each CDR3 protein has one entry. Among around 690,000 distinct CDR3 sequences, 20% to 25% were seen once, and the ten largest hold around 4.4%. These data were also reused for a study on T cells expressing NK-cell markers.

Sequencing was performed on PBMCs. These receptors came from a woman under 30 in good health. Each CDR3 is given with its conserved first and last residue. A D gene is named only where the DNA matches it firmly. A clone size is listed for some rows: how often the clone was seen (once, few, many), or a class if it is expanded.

CDR3 DNA: TGCGCCAGCAGCCCGCGGGGTAATAACTATGGCTACACCTTC
CDR3 protein: CASSPRGNNYGYTF
V gene: TRBV5-1
D gene: .
clone size: .
J gene: TRBJ1-2

CDR3 DNA: TGTGCCAGCAACGACAGGGCCCAAGAGACCCAGTACTTC
CDR3 protein: CASNDRAQETQYF
V gene: TRBV7-2
D gene: TRBD1
clone size: .
J gene: TRBJ2-5

CDR3 DNA: TGTGCCAGCTGCCGACAGGGGGCAGGCACAGATACGCAGTATTTT
CDR3 protein: CASCRQGAGTDTQYF
V gene: TRBV3-1
D gene: TRBD1
clone size: .
J gene: TRBJ2-3

CDR3 DNA: TGCAGTGCAATGGACTACCCCAGGAATGAGCAGTTCTTC
CDR3 protein: CSAMDYPRNEQFF
V gene: TRBV20-1
D gene: .
clone size: few
J gene: TRBJ2-1

CDR3 DNA: TGCAGCGTTGCCGGTGCCAAAAACATTCAGTACTTC
CDR3 protein: CSVAGAKNIQYF
V gene: TRBV29-1
D gene: .
clone size: few
J gene: TRBJ2-4

CDR3 DNA: TGTGCCAGCAGCTTCAAAGGCGAGGGGGAAGCTTTCTTT
CDR3 protein: CASSFKGEGEAFF
V gene: TRBV5-6
D gene: .
clone size: .
J gene: TRBJ1-1

CDR3 DNA: TGCGCCAGCAGCCATGCCTCAGAGTCGGAGCAGTACTTC
CDR3 protein: CASSHASESEQYF
V gene: TRBV5-1
D gene: .
clone size: many
J gene: TRBJ2-7

CDR3 DNA: TGTGCCAGCAGTTTCGGGGGGGAGACCCAGTACTTC
CDR3 protein: CASSFGGETQYF
V gene: TRBV12-3/TRBV12-4
D gene: TRBD2
clone size: many
J gene: TRBJ2-5

CDR3 DNA: TGTGCCAGCAGCCCAGTCGGTCACACCGGGGAGCTGTTTTTT
CDR3 protein: CASSPVGHTGELFF
V gene: TRBV7-8
D gene: .
clone size: .
J gene: TRBJ2-2

CDR3 DNA: TGTGCCAGCTCCCAACCCCGAAGAGGACGGTTCGAGCAGTACTTC
CDR3 protein: CASSQPRRGRFEQYF
V gene: TRBV18
D gene: .
clone size: .
J gene: TRBJ2-7

CDR3 DNA: TGCGCCAGCAGCCCCTGGGGCGGCACTGAAGCTTTCTTT
CDR3 protein: CASSPWGGTEAFF
V gene: TRBV5-1
D gene: .
clone size: few
J gene: TRBJ1-1

CDR3 DNA: TGCAGTGCGTACCCCCGGGACAGGGGAGGTTATGGCTACACCTTC
CDR3 protein: CSAYPRDRGGYGYTF
V gene: TRBV20-1
D gene: TRBD1
clone size: few
J gene: TRBJ1-2

CDR3 DNA: TGCAGTGCTGGAGGGACGGTAATTCAGTACTTC
CDR3 protein: CSAGGTVIQYF
V gene: TRBV20-1
D gene: .
clone size: few
J gene: TRBJ2-4

CDR3 DNA: TGTGCCAGCAGTTCGTATAGCGGGAGAGGTAGCACAGATACGCAGTATTTT
CDR3 protein: CASSSYSGRGSTDTQYF
V gene: TRBV12-3/TRBV12-4
D gene: TRBD2
clone size: many
J gene: TRBJ2-3

CDR3 DNA: TGTGCCAGCAGTTTCGGACAGGGTTACACCGGGGAGCTGTTTTTT
CDR3 protein: CASSFGQGYTGELFF
V gene: TRBV12-3/TRBV12-4
D gene: TRBD1
clone size: .
J gene: TRBJ2-2

CDR3 DNA: TGCAGTGCCATCCCGGGCACAGATACGCAGTATTTT
CDR3 protein: CSAIPGTDTQYF
V gene: TRBV20-1
D gene: .
clone size: few
J gene: TRBJ2-3

CDR3 DNA: TGTGCCAGCAGGAAGGAGGGCTACGAGCAGTACTTC
CDR3 protein: CASRKEGYEQYF
V gene: TRBV2
D gene: .
clone size: .
J gene: TRBJ2-7

CDR3 DNA: TGTGCCATCAGTGAGTCGGGGGTCCACACCGGGGAGCTGTTTTTT
CDR3 protein: CAISESGVHTGELFF
V gene: TRBV10-3
D gene: .
clone size: few
J gene: TRBJ2-2

CDR3 DNA: TGTGCCAGCAGCTTAGAGCACCAGGGTGAAGCTTTCTTT
CDR3 protein: CASSLEHQGEAFF
V gene: TRBV7-9
D gene: .
clone size: .
J gene: TRBJ1-1

CDR3 DNA: TGTGCCAGCAGCCCCGGGACGGGAATTTACAATGAGCAGTTCTTC
CDR3 protein: CASSPGTGIYNEQFF
V gene: TRBV9
D gene: .
clone size: .
J gene: TRBJ2-1

CDR3 DNA: TGCGCCAGCAGCTTGGGTCTGACTAGCGGGAATTGGTATGAGCAGTTCTTC
CDR3 protein: CASSLGLTSGNWYEQFF
V gene: TRBV5-1
D gene: TRBD2
clone size: .
J gene: TRBJ2-1

CDR3 DNA: TGTGCCAGCAGCCCCTATAGCGGGAGGAAGAAGAATGAGCAGTTCTTC
CDR3 protein: CASSPYSGRKKNEQFF
V gene: TRBV6-1
D gene: TRBD2
clone size: few
J gene: TRBJ2-1

CDR3 DNA: TGTGCCCCCACCGGGACAGGGCGTCGTTGCGGCACCTACGAGCAGTACTTC
CDR3 protein: CAPTGTGRRCGTYEQYF
V gene: TRBV24-1
D gene: TRBD1
clone size: .
J gene: TRBJ2-7

CDR3 DNA: TGTGCCAGCTCAACCGGGACTAGCGGGAACTACAATGAGCAGTTCTTC
CDR3 protein: CASSTGTSGNYNEQFF
V gene: TRBV18
D gene: TRBD2
clone size: .
J gene: TRBJ2-1

CDR3 DNA: TGTGCCACCCGTCGGACAGGGGGCCACTACGAGCAGTACTTC
CDR3 protein: CATRRTGGHYEQYF
V gene: TRBV7-9
D gene: TRBD1
clone size: .
J gene: TRBJ2-7

CDR3 DNA: TGCGCCAGCAGCCAGGACAGAGGGCGGCAGTTCTTC
CDR3 protein: CASSQDRGRQFF
V gene: TRBV5-1
D gene: .
clone size: many
J gene: TRBJ2-1

CDR3 DNA: TGCGCCAGCAGCTTATCTTGGGGGGAGCTCAATGAGCAGTTCTTC
CDR3 protein: CASSLSWGELNEQFF
V gene: TRBV5-1
D gene: .
clone size: few
J gene: TRBJ2-1

CDR3 DNA: TGTGCCAGCAGTTACTCGGCCCCCGACTACGAGCAGTACTTC
CDR3 protein: CASSYSAPDYEQYF
V gene: TRBV6-5
D gene: .
clone size: .
J gene: TRBJ2-7

CDR3 DNA: TGTGCCATCAGTGAATCGGTCGGCGAGCAGTACTTC
CDR3 protein: CAISESVGEQYF
V gene: TRBV10-3
D gene: .
clone size: many
J gene: TRBJ2-7

CDR3 DNA: TGCAGTGCTAGAGATGGGGTGGGCGGGGAGCTGTTTTTT
CDR3 protein: CSARDGVGGELFF
V gene: TRBV20-1
D gene: .
clone size: medium-sized
J gene: TRBJ2-2

CDR3 DNA: TGTGCCAGCAGTGACCGCGAAAACATTCAGTACTTC
CDR3 protein: CASSDRENIQYF
V gene: TRBV6-4
D gene: .
clone size: many
J gene: TRBJ2-4

CDR3 DNA: TGTGCCAGCACGCGAGCAGGAGTCTACGAGCAGTACTTC
CDR3 protein: CASTRAGVYEQYF
V gene: TRBV7-2
D gene: .
clone size: .
J gene: TRBJ2-7

CDR3 DNA: TGCAGTGCTAGAGTGGGTTCTGGGGAGACCCAGTACTTC
CDR3 protein: CSARVGSGETQYF
V gene: TRBV20-1
D gene: .
clone size: few
J gene: TRBJ2-5

CDR3 DNA: TGTGCCAGCTCCGAAGAGGACAGACAGTTCTTC
CDR3 protein: CASSEEDRQFF
V gene: TRBV6-6
D gene: .
clone size: few
J gene: TRBJ2-1

CDR3 DNA: TGTGCCAGCTCACCCGAGGCAGGGGCCCCAACCCCGAACACCATATATTTT
CDR3 protein: CASSPEAGAPTPNTIYF
V gene: TRBV18
D gene: .
clone size: .
J gene: TRBJ1-3

CDR3 DNA: TGTGCCAGCAGCTCCCCTTTTGGAAACATTTGGAATGAGCAGTTCTTC
CDR3 protein: CASSSPFGNIWNEQFF
V gene: TRBV7-9
D gene: .
clone size: .
J gene: TRBJ2-1

CDR3 DNA: TGTGCCAGCAGCTTAGGGTTGGCGGGGGGGAGCAATGAGCAGTTCTTC
CDR3 protein: CASSLGLAGGSNEQFF
V gene: TRBV7-8
D gene: TRBD2
clone size: few
J gene: TRBJ2-1

CDR3 DNA: TGCGCCAGCAGCTTAACGGGACTAGCGATGAATGAGCAGTTCTTC
CDR3 protein: CASSLTGLAMNEQFF
V gene: TRBV5-1
D gene: TRBD2
clone size: few
J gene: TRBJ2-1

CDR3 DNA: TGTGCCAGCAGCCAGAAACTTACGGCCGAGCAGTACTTC
CDR3 protein: CASSQKLTAEQYF
V gene: TRBV7-8
D gene: .
clone size: many
J gene: TRBJ2-7

CDR3 DNA: TGTGCCAGCAGTTTGACTAGCGGGAGAAATGAGCAGTTCTTC
CDR3 protein: CASSLTSGRNEQFF
V gene: TRBV12-3/TRBV12-4
D gene: TRBD2
clone size: .
J gene: TRBJ2-1

CDR3 DNA: TGTGCCATCAGTGAGGCACCAAATGAGCAGTTCTTC
CDR3 protein: CAISEAPNEQFF
V gene: TRBV10-3
D gene: .
clone size: few
J gene: TRBJ2-1

CDR3 DNA: TGTGCCAGCAGCTTAGTCTCGGGGACTACCCCCAAGACCCAGTACTTC
CDR3 protein: CASSLVSGTTPKTQYF
V gene: TRBV7-2
D gene: TRBD2
clone size: .
J gene: TRBJ2-5

CDR3 DNA: TGTGCCAGCAGTTTACAGGGAGTCTCCACTGAAGCTTTCTTT
CDR3 protein: CASSLQGVSTEAFF
V gene: TRBV12-3/TRBV12-4
D gene: .
clone size: many
J gene: TRBJ1-1

CDR3 DNA: TGTGCCAGCAGTGAAGAGGGGCAGTGGGATACGCAGTATTTT
CDR3 protein: CASSEEGQWDTQYF
V gene: TRBV2
D gene: .
clone size: .
J gene: TRBJ2-3

CDR3 DNA: TGTGCCAGCAGCCGAACCGGTTCCGCGAACACCGGGGAGCTGTTTTTT
CDR3 protein: CASSRTGSANTGELFF
V gene: TRBV6-1
D gene: .
clone size: .
J gene: TRBJ2-2

CDR3 DNA: TGCGCCAGCAGCTTATCGAATGTCTGGAATAGCGACAATGAGCAGTTCTTC
CDR3 protein: CASSLSNVWNSDNEQFF
V gene: TRBV5-1
D gene: .
clone size: .
J gene: TRBJ2-1

CDR3 DNA: TGTGCCAGCAGCTCCCCGAGGGACAGGTCTTACTCCTACGAGCAGTACTTC
CDR3 protein: CASSSPRDRSYSYEQYF
V gene: TRBV11-2
D gene: TRBD1
clone size: few
J gene: TRBJ2-7

CDR3 DNA: TGTGCCAGCAGCTTCGGGGAGGTTGGCTACACCTTC
CDR3 protein: CASSFGEVGYTF
V gene: TRBV12-3/TRBV12-4
D gene: .
clone size: few
J gene: TRBJ1-2

CDR3 DNA: TGCAGTGCTGGGGGGGGGTCGCTTACCTATGGCTACACCTTC
CDR3 protein: CSAGGGSLTYGYTF
V gene: TRBV20-1
D gene: .
clone size: few
J gene: TRBJ1-2

CDR3 DNA: TGCGCCAGCAGTGAGGACAAAACCGGGGAGCTGTTTTTT
CDR3 protein: CASSEDKTGELFF
V gene: TRBV10-1
D gene: .
clone size: many
J gene: TRBJ2-2

CDR3 DNA: TGCAGTGCTAAACTAGCGGGTGGGACAGATACGCAGTATTTT
CDR3 protein: CSAKLAGGTDTQYF
V gene: TRBV20-1
D gene: TRBD2
clone size: .
J gene: TRBJ2-3

CDR3 DNA: TGTGCCACCACCGGAGGGTACGAGCAGTACTTC
CDR3 protein: CATTGGYEQYF
V gene: TRBV5-5
D gene: .
clone size: .
J gene: TRBJ2-7

CDR3 DNA: TGTGCCAGCAGCTCTTACCGACACAGGGGGGCAAACACTGAAGCTTTCTTT
CDR3 protein: CASSSYRHRGANTEAFF
V gene: TRBV5-5
D gene: TRBD1
clone size: .
J gene: TRBJ1-1

CDR3 DNA: TGCAGCGTTGTGGACTACAATGAGCAGTTCTTC
CDR3 protein: CSVVDYNEQFF
V gene: TRBV29-1
D gene: .
clone size: .
J gene: TRBJ2-1

CDR3 DNA: TGTGCCAGCAGCTTAGTCGCGGTTTCAGCAGCAGATACGCAGTATTTT
CDR3 protein: CASSLVAVSAADTQYF
V gene: TRBV7-9
D gene: .
clone size: .
J gene: TRBJ2-3

CDR3 DNA: TGTGCCAGCACCCCCCCGGGGGCCATATACAATGAGCAGTTCTTC
CDR3 protein: CASTPPGAIYNEQFF
V gene: TRBV12-3/TRBV12-4
D gene: .
clone size: many
J gene: TRBJ2-1

CDR3 DNA: TGCAGCGTTGTTGTGACAGTCTACGAGCAGTACTTC
CDR3 protein: CSVVVTVYEQYF
V gene: TRBV29-1
D gene: .
clone size: few
J gene: TRBJ2-7

CDR3 DNA: TGTGCCACCAGCAGAATCAATGAGCAGTTCTTC
CDR3 protein: CATSRINEQFF
V gene: TRBV15
D gene: .
clone size: few
J gene: TRBJ2-1